The clone carrying this T cell receptor (beta chain) was recorded only once. The sample is drawn from a study of shared clonotypes between healthy human individuals. Produced via immunoSEQ multiplex PCR; TCRdb's table is partial and in-frame only. The table has 2.3 million or so clones, 80% to 95% seen once. The ends lost 4 bases at V and 0 bases at J; junction bases unmatched: 3. Germline V gene lookup returns CDR1 MDHEN and CDR2 SYDVKM. CDR3 length: 15 amino acids. Source material: naive CD4+ T cells from PBMCs. Sample subset: CD45RA+ positively selected. V and J are TRBV28 and TRBJ2-3; TRBD2 aligns across 8 bases. This TCR was recovered from a man between 18 and 35 years old in good health. Some clones in this sample may be carry-over from other donors' samples. This CDR3 is CASSWPSGSTDTQYF. The CDR3 DNA is TGTGCCAGCAGTTGGCCTAGCGGGAGCACAGATACGCAGTATTTT.